This T cell receptor beta chain originates from a study of blood T cells in healthy people across ages. The CDR3 is 15 amino acids. V dropped 6 bases and J dropped 7 bases, with 20 bases sitting between them. Primed by a sample-barcoded 5' primer and a J-beta primer mix, a second PCR proceeded for roughly 7 to 12 cycles. MiXCR, applied by TCRdb to the 5' RACE reads, yields one record per CDR3 protein. The data hold fewer than 1.5 million distinct CDR3 sequences, with 42% observed a single time. The sample holds one count of this clonotype. This sequence originates from a young woman in good health. The chain uses TRBV12-3 or TRBV12-4 and TRBJ2-3; maybe TRBD1 (6 bases). Specimen: blood. CDR3 protein: CASRGHGVLENTQYF. CDR3 DNA sequence: TGTGCCAGCAGGGGACACGGGGTACTCGAGAATACGCAGTATTTT.